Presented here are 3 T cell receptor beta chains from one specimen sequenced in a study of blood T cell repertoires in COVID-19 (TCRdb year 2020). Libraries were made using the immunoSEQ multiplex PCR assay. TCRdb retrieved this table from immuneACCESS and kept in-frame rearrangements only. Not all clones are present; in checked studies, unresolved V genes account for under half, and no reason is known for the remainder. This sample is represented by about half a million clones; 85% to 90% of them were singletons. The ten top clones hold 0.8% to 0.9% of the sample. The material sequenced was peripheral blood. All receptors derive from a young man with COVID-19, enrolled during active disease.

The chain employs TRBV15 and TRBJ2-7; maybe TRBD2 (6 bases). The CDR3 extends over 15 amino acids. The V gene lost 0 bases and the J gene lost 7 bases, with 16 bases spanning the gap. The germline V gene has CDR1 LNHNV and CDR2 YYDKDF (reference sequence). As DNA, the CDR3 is TGTGCCACCAGCAGAGATCGGGGAGCCGGAGGGGAGCAGTACTTC. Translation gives CATSRDRGAGGEQYF.

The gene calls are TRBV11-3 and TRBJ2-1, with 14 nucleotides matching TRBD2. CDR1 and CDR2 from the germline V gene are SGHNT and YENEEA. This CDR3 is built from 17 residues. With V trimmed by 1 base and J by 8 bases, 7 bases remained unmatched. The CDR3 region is CASSLAGTSGSDDEQFF. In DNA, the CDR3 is TGTGCCAGCAGCTTAGCTGGGACTAGCGGGAGTGACGATGAGCAGTTCTTC.

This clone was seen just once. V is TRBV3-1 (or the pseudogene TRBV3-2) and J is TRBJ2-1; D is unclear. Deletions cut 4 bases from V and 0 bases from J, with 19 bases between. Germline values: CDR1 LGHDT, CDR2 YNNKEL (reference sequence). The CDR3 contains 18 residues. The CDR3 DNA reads TGTGCCAGCAGCCCCCCTCGTGGTGTTCCGAGCTCCTACAATGAGCAGTTCTTC. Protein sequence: CASSPPRGVPSSYNEQFF.